This passage covers 8 T cell receptor beta chains from one sample sequenced in a study of beta chain features in type 1 diabetes. Reverse transcribing all isolated RNA meant expressed TCRB transcripts were sequenced. Libraries were prepared by immunoSEQ multiplex PCR; TCRdb keeps only in-frame clonotypes and omits some of them. The sample consists of fewer than 450,000 clones, roughly 14% of them appearing once. Antigen specificity for these receptors is unknown. General study findings and limits: Significant though moderate, a shortening of TCRB CDR3s appeared in all four CD4+ subsets of Type 1 diabetes patients.

The material sequenced was naive CD4+ T cells from blood. These receptors were taken from a young woman with type 1 diabetes.

This clone occurred a few times. This sequence joins TRBV27 and TRBJ1-1, with D tentatively TRBD1 (6 bases). CDR1 is MNHEY and CDR2 is SMNVEV in the germline V gene (reference sequence). V was shortened by 8 bases and J by 2 bases, with 21 bases between the two germline ends. This CDR3 is built from 16 residues. CDR3: CASSMDRALINTEAFF. The CDR3 bases are TGTGCCAGCTCTATGGACAGAGCCCTCATCAACACTGAAGCTTTCTTT.

This CDR3 is CASSLMGQGYGYTF. DNA of the CDR3: TGTGCCAGCAGTTTAATGGGACAGGGCTATGGCTACACCTTC. The chain recombines TRBV27 with TRBJ1-2; 9 nucleotides agree with TRBD1. CDR1 is MNHEY, CDR2 SMNVEV, per germline (reference sequence). Trimming removed 2 bases from V and 4 bases from J; junction bases left unmatched: 2. The CDR3 extends over 14 amino acids.

In its sample, this clone was seen a few times. The chain employs TRBV7-8 and TRBJ2-7, with unresolved D. Germline CDR1 is SGHVS and CDR2 is FQNEAQ. Between the trimmed V and J ends, which lost 3 bases and 6 bases, there was a span of 15 bases. CDR3 length: 14 amino acids. The CDR3 is CASSLVYGFGEQYF. The DNA for the CDR3 is TGTGCCAGCAGCTTGGTCTACGGTTTTGGCGAGCAGTACTTC.

This chain connects TRBV5-1 to TRBJ2-1; TRBD2 matches at 12 bases. V was clipped by 4 bases and J by 4 bases; unmatched bases: 12. This CDR3 contains 18 residues. The germline gives CDR1 SGHRS, CDR2 YFSETQ. The CDR3 region is CASSDGLAGTEGYNEQFF. The CDR3 coding sequence is TGCGCCAGCAGCGATGGACTAGCGGGAACGGAAGGGTACAATGAGCAGTTCTTC.

V gene TRBV6-5 combines with J gene TRBJ2-3, with D perhaps matching TRBD2 (6 bases). The length of the CDR3 is 14 residues. V lost 2 bases and J lost 4, with 10 bases in between. Germline CDR1 and CDR2: MNHEY and SVGAGI. Here the CDR3 DNA reads TGTGCCAGCAGTTACGGGATAGCGGCAGATACGCAGTATTTT. This translates into CASSYGIAADTQYF.

This chain uses TRBV19 with TRBJ2-1; 11 positions agree with TRBD2. The CDR3 loop spans 15 amino acids. Looked up from germline, CDR1 is LNHDA and CDR2 is SQIVND (reference sequence). Germline trimming cut 9 bases from V and 8 bases from J; bases unmatched to any gene: 12. The CDR3: CASKIAGGPADEQFF. As DNA, the CDR3 is TGTGCCAGCAAAATAGCGGGAGGGCCAGCGGATGAGCAGTTCTTC.

In its sample, this clone was seen a few times. The chain combines TRBV18 with TRBJ2-1; D is perhaps TRBD2 (5 bases). V was cut by 5 bases and J by 3 bases, with 14 bases left in between. The CDR3 loop spans 15 amino acids. From germline, CDR1 is KGHSH and CDR2 LQKENI. In DNA, the CDR3 is TGTGCCAGCTCAGTGGAGCAGCGGCACTACAATGAGCAGTTCTTC. This codes for CASSVEQRHYNEQFF.

Notes on this clone: Other nucleotide sequences in the sample specify the same CDR3. The chain has TRBV5-4 and TRBJ2-5; 9 bases are shared with TRBD2. This CDR3 is 15 amino acids long. Trimming removed 0 bases from V and 2 bases from J; junction bases left unmatched: 2. Germline CDR1 reads SGHNT; CDR2 reads YYREEE (reference sequence). CDR3 in DNA: TGTGCCAGCAGCTTGGGACTAGCGGTACAAGAGACCCAGTACTTC. Translating it yields CASSLGLAVQETQYF.